A single sample is the source of the 10 T cell receptor beta chains below, sequenced in a study of T cell responses to AZD1222 COVID-19 vaccine. TCRdb's table, derived via immunoSEQ multiplex PCR, lists solely in-frame clones and lacks some. The table lists 150,000 to 200,000 clones, 75% to 95% of them singletons, with around 4.4% in the top ten. The sequencing used peripheral blood, collected on day 0 of AZD1222 vaccination. These receptors were collected from an adult in good health.

The chain carries TRBV6-1 and TRBJ1-4; no firm D call. V lost 2 bases, J lost 5 bases, and 9 bases lay in between. Germline V CDR1 and CDR2: MNHNS, SASEGT. The CDR3 consists of 14 residues. CDR3 nucleotide sequence: TGTGCCAGCAGTGAACTGGGGAGGAATGAAAAACTGTTTTTT. Translating gives CASSELGRNEKLFF.

The V gene is TRBV2, the J gene TRBJ2-3, with unresolved D. Germline CDR1 and CDR2: SNHLY and FYNNEI. The CDR3 extends over 15 amino acids. With 4 bases removed from V and 2 bases from J, the gap between germline ends came to 13 bases. As DNA, the CDR3 is TGTGCCAGCAGTGGGGTCAATCAAAACACAGATACGCAGTATTTT. Translation: CASSGVNQNTDTQYF.

In this sample, this clone turned up once. The CDR3 here is CASSWGASLGQPQHF. Here the CDR3 DNA reads TGTGCCAGCAGTTGGGGGGCTTCTTTAGGTCAGCCCCAGCATTTT. V is TRBV27 and J is TRBJ1-5; D might be TRBD1 (6 bases). CDR3 length: 15 residues. Germline V CDR1 and CDR2: MNHEY, SMNVEV (reference sequence). The V gene lost 4 bases and the J gene lost 6 bases, with 16 bases spanning the gap.

The rearrangement joins TRBV5-1 to TRBJ2-7, with a possible D match to TRBD2 (6 bases). V was pared by 5 bases and J by 7 bases, with 22 bases between. The CDR3 length is 15 residues. Germline loops: CDR1 SGHRS, CDR2 YFSETQ. CDR3 nucleotide sequence: TGCGCCAGCAGAGATACCCGGGAGTCCGACGGGGAGCAGTACTTC. Translated: CASRDTRESDGEQYF.

The chain recombines TRBV11-2 with TRBJ2-1, with 10 bases that match TRBD2. Germline assignment: CDR1 SGHAT and CDR2 FQNNGV. This CDR3 is built from 18 residues. Trimming cost V 3 bases and J 3 bases; bases outside gene matches: 11. As DNA, the CDR3 is TGTGCCAGCAGCTTCCCTGGACTAGCGGCACTTGTCTACAATGAGCAGTTCTTC. Amino acids: CASSFPGLAALVYNEQFF. Based on the CDR3 plus reference TRBV11-2 and TRBJ2-1, the full variable domain is EAGVAQSPRYKIIEKRQSVAFWCNPISGHATLYWYQQILGQGPKLLIQFQNNGVVDDSQLPKDRFSAERLKGVDSTLKIQPAKLEDSAVYLCASSFPGLAALVYNEQFFGPGTRLTVL.

J is TRBJ2-2 and V is TRBV5-4; D is unclear. Trimming cost V 4 bases and J 5 bases, with 15 bases left between them. CDR3 length: 15 residues. Germline loops: CDR1 SGHNT, CDR2 YYREEE (reference sequence). This chain's CDR3 is CASSQTAGVTGELFF. The CDR3 bases are TGTGCCAGCAGCCAAACGGCAGGAGTAACCGGGGAGCTGTTTTTT.

The chain is built from TRBV27 and TRBJ2-1; a weak D match, TRBD2 (5 bases). From germline, CDR1 is MNHEY and CDR2 SMNVEV (reference sequence). Trimming removed 5 bases from V and 10 bases from J, with 15 bases in between. The CDR3 loop spans 13 amino acids. This chain's CDR3 is CASSPTGGLEQFF. The CDR3 DNA sequence: TGTGCCAGCAGTCCCACCGGCGGGTTAGAGCAGTTCTTC.

V usage is TRBV18 and J usage is TRBJ2-1, with D uncertain. Trimming shortened V by 3 bases and J by 2 bases, and 8 bases separated the two germline ends. Germline assignment: CDR1 KGHSH and CDR2 LQKENI. The CDR3 has 14 amino acids. The DNA of the CDR3 is TGTGCCAGCTCACCGCTGGGAACCTACAATGAGCAGTTCTTC. Residues: CASSPLGTYNEQFF.

The gene calls are TRBV28 and TRBJ1-1, with 10 bases matching TRBD1. Germline-derived CDR1 and CDR2 are MDHEN and SYDVKM. The V segment lost 8 bases and the J segment 6 bases; nucleotides outside the gene matches: 6. The CDR3 is made up of 13 amino acids. The CDR3 nucleotides read TGTGCCAGCCGGGACAGGGGTTGGTCTGAAGCTTTCTTT. Translated: CASRDRGWSEAFF.

This clone was detected only a few times. The CDR3 nucleotides read TGTGCCAGTAGTATCGGACAGGGGAGAGGAGATACGCAGTATTTT. It is translated as CASSIGQGRGDTQYF. This chain joins TRBV19 and TRBJ2-3; TRBD1 matches 9 bases. V trimming: 3 bases; J trimming: 5 bases; junction bases outside the gene matches: 6. The CDR3 has 15 amino acids. CDR1 LNHDA and CDR2 SQIVND come from the germline V gene (reference sequence).